The clone carrying this TCR beta chain was recorded many times. Its antigen is unidentified. TCRdb reprocessed the reads via MiXCR and lists one record per CDR3 protein. The sample has tens of thousands of distinct CDR3 sequences, 33% seen once; the top ten hold around three quarters. The data were taken from a study of T cell repertoires in cytomegalovirus infection. Study-wide background: An indication of both CMV infection and matching HLA type came from public TCR beta signatures.

Study-wide points: Cumulative frequency (of public TCR beta family members) identified carriers of CMV plus the relevant HLA. CMV-specific TCR beta clonotypes restricted by HLA-C dominated the ex vivo response.

The CDR3 sequence is 13 residues long. The V end was cut by 7 bases, the J end by 8 bases, with 17 bases between. CDR1 is MNHNS, CDR2 SASEGT, per germline. The TCR comes from a human donor in good health (CMV status not recorded). Some clones in this sample may be carry-over from other donors' samples. Sequencing was carried out using PBMCs, sequenced either directly or after in vitro stimulation (not recorded which). This rearrangement joins TRBV6-1 to TRBJ1-1, with D perhaps matching TRBD1 (6 bases). CDR3 residues: CASKPLQGTEAFF. The CDR3, as DNA: TGTGCCAGCAAACCGTTACAGGGCACCGAAGCTTTCTTT.